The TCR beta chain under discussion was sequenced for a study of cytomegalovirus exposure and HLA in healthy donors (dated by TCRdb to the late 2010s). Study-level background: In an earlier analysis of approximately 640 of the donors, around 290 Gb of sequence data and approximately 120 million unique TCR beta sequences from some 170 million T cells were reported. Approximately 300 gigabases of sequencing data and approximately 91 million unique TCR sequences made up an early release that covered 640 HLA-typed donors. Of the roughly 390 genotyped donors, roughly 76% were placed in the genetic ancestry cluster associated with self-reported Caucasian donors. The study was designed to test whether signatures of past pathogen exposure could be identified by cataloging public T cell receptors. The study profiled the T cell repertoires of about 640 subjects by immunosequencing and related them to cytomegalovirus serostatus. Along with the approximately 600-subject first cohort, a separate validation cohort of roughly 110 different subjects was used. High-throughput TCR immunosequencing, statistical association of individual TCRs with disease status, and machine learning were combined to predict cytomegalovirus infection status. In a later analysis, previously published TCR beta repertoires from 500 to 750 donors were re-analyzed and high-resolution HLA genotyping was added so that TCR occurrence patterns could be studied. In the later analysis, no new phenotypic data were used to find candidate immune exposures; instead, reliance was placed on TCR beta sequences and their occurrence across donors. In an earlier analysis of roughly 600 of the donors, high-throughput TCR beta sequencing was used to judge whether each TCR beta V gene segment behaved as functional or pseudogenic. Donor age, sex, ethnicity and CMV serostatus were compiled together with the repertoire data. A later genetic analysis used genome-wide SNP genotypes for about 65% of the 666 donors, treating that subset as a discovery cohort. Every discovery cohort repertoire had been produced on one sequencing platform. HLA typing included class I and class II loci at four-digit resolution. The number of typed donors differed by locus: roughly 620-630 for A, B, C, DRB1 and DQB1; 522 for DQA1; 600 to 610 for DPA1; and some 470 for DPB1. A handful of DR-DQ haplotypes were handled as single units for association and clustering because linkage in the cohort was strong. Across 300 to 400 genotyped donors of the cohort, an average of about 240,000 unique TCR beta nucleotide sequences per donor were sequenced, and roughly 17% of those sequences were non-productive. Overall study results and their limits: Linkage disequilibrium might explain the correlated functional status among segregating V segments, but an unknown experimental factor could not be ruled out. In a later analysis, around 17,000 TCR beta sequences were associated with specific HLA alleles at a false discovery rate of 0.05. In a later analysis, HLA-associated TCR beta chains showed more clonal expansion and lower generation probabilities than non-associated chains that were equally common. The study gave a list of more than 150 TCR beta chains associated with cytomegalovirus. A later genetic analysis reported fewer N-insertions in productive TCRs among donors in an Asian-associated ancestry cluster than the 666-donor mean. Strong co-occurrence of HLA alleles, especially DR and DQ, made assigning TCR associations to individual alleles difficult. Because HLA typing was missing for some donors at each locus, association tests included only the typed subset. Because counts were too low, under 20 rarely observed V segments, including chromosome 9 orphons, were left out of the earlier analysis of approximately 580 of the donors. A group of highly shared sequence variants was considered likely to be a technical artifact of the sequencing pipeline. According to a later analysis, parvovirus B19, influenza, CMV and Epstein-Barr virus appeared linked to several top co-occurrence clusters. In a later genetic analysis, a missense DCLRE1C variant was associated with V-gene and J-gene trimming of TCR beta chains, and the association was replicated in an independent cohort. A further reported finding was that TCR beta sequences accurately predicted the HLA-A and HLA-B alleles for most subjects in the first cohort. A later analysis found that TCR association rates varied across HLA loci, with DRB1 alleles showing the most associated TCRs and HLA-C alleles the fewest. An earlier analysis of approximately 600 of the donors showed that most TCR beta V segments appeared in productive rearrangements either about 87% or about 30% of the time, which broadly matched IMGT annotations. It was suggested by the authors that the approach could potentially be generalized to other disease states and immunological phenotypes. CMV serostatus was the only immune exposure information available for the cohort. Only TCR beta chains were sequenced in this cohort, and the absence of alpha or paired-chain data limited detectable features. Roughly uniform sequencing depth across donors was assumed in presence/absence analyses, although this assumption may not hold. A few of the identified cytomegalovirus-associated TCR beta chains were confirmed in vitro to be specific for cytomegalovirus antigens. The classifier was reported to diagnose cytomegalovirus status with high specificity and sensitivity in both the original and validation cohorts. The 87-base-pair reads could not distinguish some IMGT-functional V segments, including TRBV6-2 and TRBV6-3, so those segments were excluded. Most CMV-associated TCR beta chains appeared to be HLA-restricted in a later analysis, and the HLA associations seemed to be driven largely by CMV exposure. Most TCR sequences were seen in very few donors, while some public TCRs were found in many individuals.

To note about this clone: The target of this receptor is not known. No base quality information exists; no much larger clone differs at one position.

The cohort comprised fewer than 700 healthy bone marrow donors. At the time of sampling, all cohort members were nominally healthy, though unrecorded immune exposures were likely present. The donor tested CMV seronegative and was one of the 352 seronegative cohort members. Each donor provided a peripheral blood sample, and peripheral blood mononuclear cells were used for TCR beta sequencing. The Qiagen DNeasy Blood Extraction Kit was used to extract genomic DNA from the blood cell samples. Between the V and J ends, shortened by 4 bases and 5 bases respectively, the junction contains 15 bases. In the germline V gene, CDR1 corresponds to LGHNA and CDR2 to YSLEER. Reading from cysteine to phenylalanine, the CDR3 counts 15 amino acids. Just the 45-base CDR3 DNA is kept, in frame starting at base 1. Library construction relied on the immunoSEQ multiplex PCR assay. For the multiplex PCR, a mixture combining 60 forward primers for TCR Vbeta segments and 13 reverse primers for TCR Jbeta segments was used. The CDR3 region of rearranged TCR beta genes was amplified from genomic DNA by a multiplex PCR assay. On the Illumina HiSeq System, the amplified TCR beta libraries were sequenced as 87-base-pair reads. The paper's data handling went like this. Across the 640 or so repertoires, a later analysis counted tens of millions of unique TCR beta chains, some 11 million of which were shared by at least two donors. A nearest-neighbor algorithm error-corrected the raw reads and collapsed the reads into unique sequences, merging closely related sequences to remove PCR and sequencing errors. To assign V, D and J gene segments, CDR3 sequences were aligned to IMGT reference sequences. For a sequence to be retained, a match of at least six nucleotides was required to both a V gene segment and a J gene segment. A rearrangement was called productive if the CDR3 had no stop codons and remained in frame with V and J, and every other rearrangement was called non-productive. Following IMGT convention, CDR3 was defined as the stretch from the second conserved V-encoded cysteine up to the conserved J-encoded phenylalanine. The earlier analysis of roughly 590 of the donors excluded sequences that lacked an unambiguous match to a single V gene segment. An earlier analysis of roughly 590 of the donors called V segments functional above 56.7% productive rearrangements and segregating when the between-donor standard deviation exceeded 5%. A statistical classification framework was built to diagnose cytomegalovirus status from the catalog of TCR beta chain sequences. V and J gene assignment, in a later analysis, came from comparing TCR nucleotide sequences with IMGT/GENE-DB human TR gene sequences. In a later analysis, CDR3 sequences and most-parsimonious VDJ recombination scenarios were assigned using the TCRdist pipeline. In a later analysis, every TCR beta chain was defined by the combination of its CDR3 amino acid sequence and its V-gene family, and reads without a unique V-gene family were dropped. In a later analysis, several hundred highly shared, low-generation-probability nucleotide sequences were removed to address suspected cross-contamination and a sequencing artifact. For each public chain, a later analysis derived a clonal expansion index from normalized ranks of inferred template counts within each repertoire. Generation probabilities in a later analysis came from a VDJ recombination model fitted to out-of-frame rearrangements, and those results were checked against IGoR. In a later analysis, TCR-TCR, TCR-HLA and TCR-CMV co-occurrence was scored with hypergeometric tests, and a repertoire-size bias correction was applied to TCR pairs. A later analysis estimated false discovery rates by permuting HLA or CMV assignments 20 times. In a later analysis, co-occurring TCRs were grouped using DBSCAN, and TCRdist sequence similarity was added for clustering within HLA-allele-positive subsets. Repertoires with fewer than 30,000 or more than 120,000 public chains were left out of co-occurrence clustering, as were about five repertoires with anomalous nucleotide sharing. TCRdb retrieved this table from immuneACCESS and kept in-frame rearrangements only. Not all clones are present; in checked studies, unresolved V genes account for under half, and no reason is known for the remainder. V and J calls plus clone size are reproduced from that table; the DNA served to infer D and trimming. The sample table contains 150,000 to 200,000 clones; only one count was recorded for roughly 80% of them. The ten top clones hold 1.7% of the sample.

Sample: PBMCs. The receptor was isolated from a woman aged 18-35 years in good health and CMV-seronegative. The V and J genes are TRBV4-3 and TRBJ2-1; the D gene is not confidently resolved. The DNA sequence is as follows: TGCGCCAGCAGCCGACGTGGGCAGTACGACAATGAGCAGTTCTTC. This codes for CASSRRGQYDNEQFF.